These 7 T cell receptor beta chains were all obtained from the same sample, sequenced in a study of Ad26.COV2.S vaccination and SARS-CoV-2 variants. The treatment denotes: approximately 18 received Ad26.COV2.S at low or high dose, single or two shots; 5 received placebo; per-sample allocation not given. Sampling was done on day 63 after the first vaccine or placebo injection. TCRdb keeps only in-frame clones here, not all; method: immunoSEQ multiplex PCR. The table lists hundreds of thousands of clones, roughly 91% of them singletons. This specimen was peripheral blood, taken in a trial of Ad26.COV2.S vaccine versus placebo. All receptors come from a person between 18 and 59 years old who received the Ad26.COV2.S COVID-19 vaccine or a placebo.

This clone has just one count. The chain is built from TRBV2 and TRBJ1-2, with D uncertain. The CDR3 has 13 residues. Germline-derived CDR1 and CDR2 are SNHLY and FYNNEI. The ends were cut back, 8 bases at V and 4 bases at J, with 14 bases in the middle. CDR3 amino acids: CASYSPEVYGYTF. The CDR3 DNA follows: TGTGCCAGCTATTCGCCGGAGGTCTATGGCTACACCTTC.

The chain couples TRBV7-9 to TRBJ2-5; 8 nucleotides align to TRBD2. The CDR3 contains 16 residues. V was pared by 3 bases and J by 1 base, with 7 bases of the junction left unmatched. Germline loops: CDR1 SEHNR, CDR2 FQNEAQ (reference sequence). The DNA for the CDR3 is TGTGCCAGCAGCTTGAGGCGGGGGGCGGTCCAAGAGACCCAGTACTTC. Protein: CASSLRRGAVQETQYF.

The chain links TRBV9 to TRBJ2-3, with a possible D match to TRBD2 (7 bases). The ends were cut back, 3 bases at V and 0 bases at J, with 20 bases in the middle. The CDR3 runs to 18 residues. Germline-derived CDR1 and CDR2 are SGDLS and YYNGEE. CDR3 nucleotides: TGTGCCAGCAGCGGGCCCCTGGAGGGGGGGATCAGCACAGATACGCAGTATTTT. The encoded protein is CASSGPLEGGISTDTQYF.

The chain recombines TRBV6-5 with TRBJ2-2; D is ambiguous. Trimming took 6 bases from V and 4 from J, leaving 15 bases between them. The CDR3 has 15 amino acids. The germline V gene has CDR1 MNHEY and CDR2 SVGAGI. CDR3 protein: CASRKAPGGTGELFF. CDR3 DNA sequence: TGTGCCAGCAGGAAGGCCCCCGGTGGCACCGGGGAGCTGTTTTTT.

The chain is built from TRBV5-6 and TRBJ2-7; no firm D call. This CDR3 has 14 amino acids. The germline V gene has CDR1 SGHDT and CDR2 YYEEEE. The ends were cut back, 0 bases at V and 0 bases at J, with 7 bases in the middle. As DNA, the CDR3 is TGTGCCAGCAGCTTGGAGCCCAGCTCCTACGAGCAGTACTTC. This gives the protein CASSLEPSSYEQYF.

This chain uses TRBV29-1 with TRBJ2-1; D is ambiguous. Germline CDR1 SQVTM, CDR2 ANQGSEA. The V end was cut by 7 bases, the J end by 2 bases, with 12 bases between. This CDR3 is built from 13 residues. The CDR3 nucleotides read TGCAGCGGGGCCGATGGGACCTACAATGAGCAGTTCTTC. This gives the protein CSGADGTYNEQFF.

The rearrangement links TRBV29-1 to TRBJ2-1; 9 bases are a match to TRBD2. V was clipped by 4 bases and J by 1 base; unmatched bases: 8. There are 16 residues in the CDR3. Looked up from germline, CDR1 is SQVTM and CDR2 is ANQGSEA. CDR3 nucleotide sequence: TGCAGCGTTGCGGGCGGGGGGGCCTCTTCCTACAATGAGCAGTTCTTC. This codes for CSVAGGGASSYNEQFF.